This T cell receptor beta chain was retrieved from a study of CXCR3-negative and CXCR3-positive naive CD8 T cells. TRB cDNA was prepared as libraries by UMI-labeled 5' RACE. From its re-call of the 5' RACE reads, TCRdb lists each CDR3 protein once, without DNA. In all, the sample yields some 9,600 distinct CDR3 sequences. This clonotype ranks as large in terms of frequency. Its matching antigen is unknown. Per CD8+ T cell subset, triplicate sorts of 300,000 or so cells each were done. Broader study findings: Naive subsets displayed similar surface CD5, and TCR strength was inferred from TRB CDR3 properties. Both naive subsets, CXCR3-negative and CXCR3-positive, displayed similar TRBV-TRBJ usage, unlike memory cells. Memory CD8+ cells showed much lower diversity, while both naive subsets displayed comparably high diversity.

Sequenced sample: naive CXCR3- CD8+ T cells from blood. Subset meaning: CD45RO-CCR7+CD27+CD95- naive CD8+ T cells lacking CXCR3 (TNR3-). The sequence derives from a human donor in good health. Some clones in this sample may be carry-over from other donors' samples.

CDR3: CAWSVLNTEAFF. V usage is TRBV30 and J usage is TRBJ1-1. CDR1 is GTSNPN and CDR2 is SVGIG in the germline V gene (reference sequence). The CDR3 is 12 residues long.